A selection of T cell receptor beta chains follows, all from one sample in a study of CD8 T cells in ankylosing spondylitis. TCRdb analysed the 5' RACE reads with MiXCR anew, one entry per CDR3 protein. The sample shows about 210,000 distinct CDR3 sequences, 6% to 8% of them seen only once. The sequenced sample was blood, either unsorted or a sorted T cell fraction (not recorded which). Every receptor here comes from a male donor with ankylosing spondylitis. Each CDR3 is given with its conserved first and last residue. Fields, in order: D gene, V gene, clone size, J gene, CDR3 DNA, CDR3 protein. D genes are given only for firm matches. Clone size is not always given. Where it is, it says once, few, many or a class for expanded clones.

NA	TRBV6-2/TRBV6-3	many	TRBJ1-5	TGTGCCAGCAGTCTAATGGCAGAACATCCCCAGCATTTT	CASSLMAEHPQHF
NA	TRBV4-2	many	TRBJ1-1	TGTGCCAGCAGCCCTCTGACTCGAACTGAAGCTTTCTTT	CASSPLTRTEAFF
NA	TRBV24-1	many	TRBJ2-5	TGTGCCACCAGTGATTCTCCGGGACTCCAAGAGACCCAGTACTTC	CATSDSPGLQETQYF
NA	TRBV20-1	few	TRBJ2-7	TGCAGTGCTAACTGGAGAGGAGGCTACGAGCAGTACTTC	CSANWRGGYEQYF
NA	TRBV12-5	NA	TRBJ2-1	TGTGCTAGTGGTTTGACCTCGACTAACTACAATGAGCAGTTCTTC	CASGLTSTNYNEQFF
NA	TRBV6-2/TRBV6-3	few	TRBJ2-7	TGTGCCAGCAGCTACCCAGGTGGTCACGAGCAGTACTTC	CASSYPGGHEQYF
TRBD2	TRBV29-1	many	TRBJ2-1	TGCAGCGTTGAGGCTAGCGGAGATGAGCAGTTCTTC	CSVEASGDEQFF
NA	TRBV6-5	many	TRBJ1-2	TGTGCCAGCAGCCCCGGAGGGGATGGCTACACCTTC	CASSPGGDGYTF
TRBD2	TRBV11-2	few	TRBJ2-5	TGTGCCAGCAGCTTTACTAGCGGGATCCAAGAGACCCAGTACTTC	CASSFTSGIQETQYF
NA	TRBV4-3	many	TRBJ1-2	TGCGCCAGCAGCCAAACTTACAGGGTCTGGGGCTACACCTTC	CASSQTYRVWGYTF
NA	TRBV7-7	NA	TRBJ2-5	TGTGCTAGCAGCGGCCGGGACATAGCACAAGAGACCCAGTACTTC	CASSGRDIAQETQYF